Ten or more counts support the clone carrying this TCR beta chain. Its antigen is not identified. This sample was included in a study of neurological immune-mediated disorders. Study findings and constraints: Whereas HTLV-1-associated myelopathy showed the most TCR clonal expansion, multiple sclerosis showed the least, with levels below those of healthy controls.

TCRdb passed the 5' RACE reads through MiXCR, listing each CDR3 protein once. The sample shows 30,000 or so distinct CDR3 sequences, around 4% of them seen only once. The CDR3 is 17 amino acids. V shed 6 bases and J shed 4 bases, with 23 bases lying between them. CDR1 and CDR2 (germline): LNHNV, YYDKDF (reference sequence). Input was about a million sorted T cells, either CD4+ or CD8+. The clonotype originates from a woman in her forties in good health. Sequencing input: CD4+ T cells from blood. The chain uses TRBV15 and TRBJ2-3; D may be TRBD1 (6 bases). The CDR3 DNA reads TGTGCCACCAGGGGGGCGCGGGTTTTGGCTAGTTCAGATACGCAGTATTTT. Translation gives CATRGARVLASSDTQYF.